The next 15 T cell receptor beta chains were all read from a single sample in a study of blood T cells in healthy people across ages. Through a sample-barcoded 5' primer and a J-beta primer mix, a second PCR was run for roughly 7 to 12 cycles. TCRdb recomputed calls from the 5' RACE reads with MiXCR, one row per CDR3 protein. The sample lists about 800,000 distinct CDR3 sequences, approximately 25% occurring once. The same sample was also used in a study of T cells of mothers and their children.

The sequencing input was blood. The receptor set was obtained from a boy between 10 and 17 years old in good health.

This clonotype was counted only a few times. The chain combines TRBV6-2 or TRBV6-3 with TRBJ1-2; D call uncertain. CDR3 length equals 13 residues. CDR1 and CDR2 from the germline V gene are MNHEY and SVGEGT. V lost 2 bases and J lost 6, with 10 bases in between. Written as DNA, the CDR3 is TGTGCCAGCAGTTACGAGGCAGGAGATGGCTACACCTTC. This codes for CASSYEAGDGYTF.

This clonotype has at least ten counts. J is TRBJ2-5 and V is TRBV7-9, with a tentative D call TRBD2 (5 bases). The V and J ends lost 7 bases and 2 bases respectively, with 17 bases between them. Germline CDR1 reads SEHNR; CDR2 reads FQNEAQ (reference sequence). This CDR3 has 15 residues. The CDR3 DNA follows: TGTGCCAGCACTACGGAGGAAGAGGCACAAGAGACCCAGTACTTC. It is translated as CASTTEEEAQETQYF.

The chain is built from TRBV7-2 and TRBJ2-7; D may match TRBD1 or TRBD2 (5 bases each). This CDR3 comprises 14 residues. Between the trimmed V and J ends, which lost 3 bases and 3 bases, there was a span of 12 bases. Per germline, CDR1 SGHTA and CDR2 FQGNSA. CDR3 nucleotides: TGTGCCAGCAGCTTGACGGGACCCCTCTACGAGCAGTACTTC. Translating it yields CASSLTGPLYEQYF.

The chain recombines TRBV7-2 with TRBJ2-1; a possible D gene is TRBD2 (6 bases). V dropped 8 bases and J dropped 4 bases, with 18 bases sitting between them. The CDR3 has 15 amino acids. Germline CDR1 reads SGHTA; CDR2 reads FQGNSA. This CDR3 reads CASQPGGARYNEQFF. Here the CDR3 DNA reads TGTGCCAGCCAGCCCGGGGGAGCGCGATACAATGAGCAGTTCTTC. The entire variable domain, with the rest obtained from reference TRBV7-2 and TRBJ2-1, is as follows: GAGVSQSPSNKVTEKGKDVELRCDPISGHTALYWYRQSLGQGLEFLIYFQGNSAPDKSGLPSDRFSAERTGGSVSTLTIQRTQQEDSAVYLCASQPGGARYNEQFFGPGTRLTVL.

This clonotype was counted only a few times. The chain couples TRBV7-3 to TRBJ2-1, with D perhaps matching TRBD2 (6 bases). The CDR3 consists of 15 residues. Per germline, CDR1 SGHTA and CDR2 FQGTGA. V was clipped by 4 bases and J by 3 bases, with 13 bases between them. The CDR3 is CASSSSPGLYNEQFF. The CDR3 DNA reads TGTGCCAGCAGCTCCAGCCCGGGACTCTACAATGAGCAGTTCTTC.

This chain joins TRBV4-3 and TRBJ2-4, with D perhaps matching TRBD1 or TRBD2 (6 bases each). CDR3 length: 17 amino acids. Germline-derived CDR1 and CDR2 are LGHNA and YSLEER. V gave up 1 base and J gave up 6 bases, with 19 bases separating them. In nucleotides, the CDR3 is TGCGCCAGCAGCCAAGGCGCAGATGGGGGGCTTGGAAACATTCAGTACTTC. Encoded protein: CASSQGADGGLGNIQYF.

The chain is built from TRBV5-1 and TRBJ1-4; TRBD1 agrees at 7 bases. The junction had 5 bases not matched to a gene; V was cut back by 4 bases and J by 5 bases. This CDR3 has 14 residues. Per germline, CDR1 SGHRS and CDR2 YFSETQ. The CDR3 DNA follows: TGCGCCAGCAGCACGGCGACAGGGAATGAAAAACTGTTTTTT. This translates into CASSTATGNEKLFF.

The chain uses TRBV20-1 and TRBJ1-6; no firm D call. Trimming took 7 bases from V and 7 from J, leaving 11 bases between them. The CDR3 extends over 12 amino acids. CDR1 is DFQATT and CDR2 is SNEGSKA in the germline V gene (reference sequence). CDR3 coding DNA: TGCAGTGTAAAAGTTTTGAATTCACCCCTCCACTTT. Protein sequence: CSVKVLNSPLHF.

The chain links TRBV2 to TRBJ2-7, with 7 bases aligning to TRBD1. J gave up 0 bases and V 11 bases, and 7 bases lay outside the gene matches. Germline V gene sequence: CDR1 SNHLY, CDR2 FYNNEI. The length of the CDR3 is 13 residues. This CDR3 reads CAPGQALSYEQYF. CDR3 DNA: TGTGCCCCAGGACAGGCGCTCTCCTACGAGCAGTACTTC.

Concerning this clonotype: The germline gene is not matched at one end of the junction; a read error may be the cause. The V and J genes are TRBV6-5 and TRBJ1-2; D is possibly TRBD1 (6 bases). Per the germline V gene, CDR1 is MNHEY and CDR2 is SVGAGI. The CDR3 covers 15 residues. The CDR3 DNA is TGTGCCAGCAGTCACTCGTTGGGGGGCGGCTATGGCTACACCTTC. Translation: CASSHSLGGGYGYTF.

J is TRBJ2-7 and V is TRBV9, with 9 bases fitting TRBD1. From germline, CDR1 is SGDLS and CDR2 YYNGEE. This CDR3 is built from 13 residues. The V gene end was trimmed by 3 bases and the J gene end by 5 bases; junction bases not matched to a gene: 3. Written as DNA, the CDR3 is TGTGCCAGCAGCGCAACAGGGGGCCACGAGCAGTACTTC. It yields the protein CASSATGGHEQYF.

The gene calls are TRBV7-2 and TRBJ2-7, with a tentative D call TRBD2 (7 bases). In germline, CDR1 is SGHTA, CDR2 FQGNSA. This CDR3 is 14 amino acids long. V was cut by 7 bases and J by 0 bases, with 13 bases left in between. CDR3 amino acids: CASTWGGSSYEQYF. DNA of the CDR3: TGTGCCAGCACCTGGGGGGGCTCCTCCTACGAGCAGTACTTC. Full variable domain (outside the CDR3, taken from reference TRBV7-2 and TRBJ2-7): GAGVSQSPSNKVTEKGKDVELRCDPISGHTALYWYRQSLGQGLEFLIYFQGNSAPDKSGLPSDRFSAERTGGSVSTLTIQRTQQEDSAVYLCASTWGGSSYEQYFGPGTRLTVT.

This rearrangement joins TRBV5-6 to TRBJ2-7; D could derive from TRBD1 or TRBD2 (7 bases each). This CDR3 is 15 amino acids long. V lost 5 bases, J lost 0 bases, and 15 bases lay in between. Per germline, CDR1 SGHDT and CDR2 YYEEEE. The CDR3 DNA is TGTGCCAGCAGGCCTCAGGGGGGGAGCTCCTACGAGCAGTACTTC. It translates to CASRPQGGSSYEQYF.

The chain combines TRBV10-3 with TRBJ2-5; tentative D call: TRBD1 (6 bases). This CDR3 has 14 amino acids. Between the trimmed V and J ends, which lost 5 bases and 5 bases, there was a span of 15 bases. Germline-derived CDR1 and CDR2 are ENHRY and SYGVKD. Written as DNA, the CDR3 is TGTGCCATCAGTTCCCTTGACAGGCGGGAGACCCAGTACTTC. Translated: CAISSLDRRETQYF.

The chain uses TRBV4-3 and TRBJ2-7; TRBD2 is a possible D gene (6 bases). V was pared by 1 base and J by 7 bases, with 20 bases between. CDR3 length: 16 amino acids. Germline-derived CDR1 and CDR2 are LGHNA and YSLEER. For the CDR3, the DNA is TGCGCCAGCAGCCAAGGCTCCGGGACTCCCCCGGGGGAGCAGTACTTC. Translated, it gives CASSQGSGTPPGEQYF.